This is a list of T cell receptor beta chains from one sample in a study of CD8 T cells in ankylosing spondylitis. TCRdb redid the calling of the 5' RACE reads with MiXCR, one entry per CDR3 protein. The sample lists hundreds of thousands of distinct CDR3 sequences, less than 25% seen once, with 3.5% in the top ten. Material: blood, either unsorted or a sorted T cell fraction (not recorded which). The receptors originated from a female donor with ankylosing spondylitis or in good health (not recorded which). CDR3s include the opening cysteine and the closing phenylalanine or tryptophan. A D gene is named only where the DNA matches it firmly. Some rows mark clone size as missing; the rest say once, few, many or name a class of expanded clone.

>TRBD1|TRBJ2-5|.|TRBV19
TGTGCCAGTAGTCAACAGGGGGCTCAAGAGACCCAGTACTTC
CASSQQGAQETQYF
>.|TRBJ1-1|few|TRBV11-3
TGTGCCAGCAGCTTTGGACATACGAACGCTGAAGCTTTCTTT
CASSFGHTNAEAFF
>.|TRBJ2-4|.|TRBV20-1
TGCAGTGCTAGAGGGCAGATAGCCAAAAACATTCAGTACTTC
CSARGQIAKNIQYF
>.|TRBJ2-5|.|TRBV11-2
TGTGCCAGCAGCCTCAACAGGCTAGCGCCTGGGACCCAGTACTTC
CASSLNRLAPGTQYF
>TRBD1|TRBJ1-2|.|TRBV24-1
TGTGCCACCAGTGATCCACGACAGGGTGAGAACTATGGCTACACCTTC
CATSDPRQGENYGYTF
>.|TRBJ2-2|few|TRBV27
TGTGCCAGCGCTAAGGCTAGTACGAACACCGGGGAGCTGTTTTTT
CASAKASTNTGELFF
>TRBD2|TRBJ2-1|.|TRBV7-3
TGTGCCAGCAGCTTAGCGGGAGGTCCCATCGATGAGCAGTTCTTC
CASSLAGGPIDEQFF
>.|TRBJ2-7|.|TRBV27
TGTGCCAGCAGTGTCCGGGCTAGTGGATCCTACGAGCAGTACTTC
CASSVRASGSYEQYF
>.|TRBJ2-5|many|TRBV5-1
TGCGCCAGCAGCTTGGGGGTCCTAGCGAATCAAGAGACCCAGTACTTC
CASSLGVLANQETQYF
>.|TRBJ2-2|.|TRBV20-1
TGCAGTGCTCCGAGGACCGGGGAGCTGTTTTTT
CSAPRTGELFF
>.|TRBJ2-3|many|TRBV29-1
TGCTTCGCGGGCGGTAGCACAGATACGCAGTATTTT
CFAGGSTDTQYF
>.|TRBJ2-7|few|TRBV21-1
TGTGCCAGCAGCAAAGCGCGAAGGGCGGGATACGAGCAGTACTTC
CASSKARRAGYEQYF
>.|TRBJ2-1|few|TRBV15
TGTGCCACCAGCAGAGAACTGACCTACAATGAGCAGTTCTTC
CATSRELTYNEQFF
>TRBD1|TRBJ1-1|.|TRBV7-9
TGTGCCAGCAGCGAAGGGGGCACGAGCACTGAAGCTTTCTTT
CASSEGGTSTEAFF
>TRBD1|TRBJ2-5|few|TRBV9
TGTGCCAGCAGCAAGGGGACAGGGGTACGGGAGACCCAGTACTTC
CASSKGTGVRETQYF
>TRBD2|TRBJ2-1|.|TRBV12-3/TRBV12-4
TGTGCCAGCAGGCCGGGACTAGAAGCTTCCTACAATGAGCAGTTCTTC
CASRPGLEASYNEQFF
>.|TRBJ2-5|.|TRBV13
TGTGCCAGCAGCTTAAACCACCTGAATCCCTCCTTAGAGACCCAGTACTTC
CASSLNHLNPSLETQYF
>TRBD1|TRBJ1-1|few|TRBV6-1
TGTGCCAGCAGACGGGTTTGGACAGGGGGGACTGAAGCTTTCTTT
CASRRVWTGGTEAFF
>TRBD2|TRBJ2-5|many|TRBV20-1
TGCAGTGCTTCTCTAGCGGGCCAAGAGACCCAGTACTTC
CSASLAGQETQYF
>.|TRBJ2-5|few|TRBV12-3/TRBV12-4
TGTGCCAGCAGTCTCCAGGGTCCTAGCTGGGAGACCCAGTACTTC
CASSLQGPSWETQYF
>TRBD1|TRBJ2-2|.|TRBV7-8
TGTGCCAGCAGCTTCCACCCCTCCGGGACAGGGGGCACCGGGGAGCTGTTTTTT
CASSFHPSGTGGTGELFF
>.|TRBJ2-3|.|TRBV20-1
TGCAGTGCTAGAGATCCGAGCGGGTTCACAGATACGCAGTATTTT
CSARDPSGFTDTQYF
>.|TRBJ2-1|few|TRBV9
TGTGCCAGCAGCGTAGGGATTAGGGGTGAGCAGTTCTTC
CASSVGIRGEQFF
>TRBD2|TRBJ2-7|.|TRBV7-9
TGTGCCAGCAGCCCCCTGGGACTAGCGGGAGTTTACGAGCAGTACTTC
CASSPLGLAGVYEQYF
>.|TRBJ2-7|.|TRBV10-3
TGTGCCATCAGTGATTTAGGGGAGCAGTACTTC
CAISDLGEQYF
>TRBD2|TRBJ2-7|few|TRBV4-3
TGCGCCAGCAGCCTCCGGACTAGCGGCTACGAGCAGTACTTC
CASSLRTSGYEQYF
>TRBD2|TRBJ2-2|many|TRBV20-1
TGCAGTGCTAGGGGACTAGCGAACACCGGGGAGCTGTTTTTT
CSARGLANTGELFF
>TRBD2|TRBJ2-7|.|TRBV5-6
TGTGCCAGCAGCTTGGCAGCGGGAGTCAACGAGCAGTACTTC
CASSLAAGVNEQYF
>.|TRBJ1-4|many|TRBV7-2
TGTGCCAGCAGCGCGCCCAGGGATGAAGAAAAACTGTTTTTT
CASSAPRDEEKLFF
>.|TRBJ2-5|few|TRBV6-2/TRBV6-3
TGTGCCAGCAGTTACAGAAGCCGGGAACAAGAGACCCAGTACTTC
CASSYRSREQETQYF
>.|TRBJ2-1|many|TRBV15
TGTGCCACCAGCAGAGACAGGGTTTACAATGAGCAGTTCTTC
CATSRDRVYNEQFF
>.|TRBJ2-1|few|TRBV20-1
TGCAGTGCTAGAGGTAATGGAATCTACAATGAGCAGTTCTTC
CSARGNGIYNEQFF
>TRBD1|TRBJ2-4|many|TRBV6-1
TGTGCCAGCAGTGATCGGATGGACAGGTCCATTCAGTACTTC
CASSDRMDRSIQYF
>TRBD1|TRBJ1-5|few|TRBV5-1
TGCGCCAGCAGCTTGGACAGGGGAGGACAGCCCCAGCATTTT
CASSLDRGGQPQHF
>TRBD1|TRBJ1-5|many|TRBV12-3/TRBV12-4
TGTGCCACCAGGGGGACGCTGAATCAGCCCCAGCATTTT
CATRGTLNQPQHF
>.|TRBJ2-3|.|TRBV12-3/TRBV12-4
TGTGCCAGCAGTCGCGATACGCAGTATTTT
CASSRDTQYF
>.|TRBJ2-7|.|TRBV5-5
TGTGCCAGCAGCTCCACAACGGACAGCCGAGGCGGCCGAAACTTC
CASSSTTDSRGGRNF
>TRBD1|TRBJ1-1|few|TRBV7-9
TGTGCCAGCAGCTACCTACAGGGGGCGGGCACTGAAGCTTTCTTT
CASSYLQGAGTEAFF
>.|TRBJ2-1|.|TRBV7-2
TGTGCCAGCAGCTTAGGTCTCCGGGAGAATGAGCAGTTCTTC
CASSLGLRENEQFF
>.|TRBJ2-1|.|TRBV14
TGTGCCAGCAGCAACCGGGTCAGGGACTACAATGAGCAGTTCTTC
CASSNRVRDYNEQFF
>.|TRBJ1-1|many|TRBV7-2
TGTGCCAGCAGCCAAGAAAACAGGGAAGCTTTCTTT
CASSQENREAFF
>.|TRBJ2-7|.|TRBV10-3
TGTGCCACCTCCGAGAACAGTATCGGCAACTCGGGAGAGCAGTACTTC
CATSENSIGNSGEQYF